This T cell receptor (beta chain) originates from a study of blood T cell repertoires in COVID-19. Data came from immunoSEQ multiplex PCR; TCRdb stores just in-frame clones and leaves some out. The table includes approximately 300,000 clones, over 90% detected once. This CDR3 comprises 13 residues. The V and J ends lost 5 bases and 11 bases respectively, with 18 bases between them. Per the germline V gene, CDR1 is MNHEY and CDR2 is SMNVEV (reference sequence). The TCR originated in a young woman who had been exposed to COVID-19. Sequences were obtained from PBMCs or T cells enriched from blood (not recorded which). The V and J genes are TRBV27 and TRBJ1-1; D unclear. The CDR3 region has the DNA TGTGCCAGCAGTCCCCGCGGGCCCGACTCGGCTTTCTTT. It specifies CASSPRGPDSAFF.